This TCR beta chain was sequenced for a study of CD8+CD57+ T cells in acquired aplastic anemia (dated by TCRdb to 2016 to 2019). General notes on the study: DNA extracted from sorted CD4+ and CD8+ cells had a mean of roughly 3 ug, with a range of about 0.2 to 30 ug. CD8+CD57+ expansion was defined as frequency above the mean frequency observed in healthy subjects. The full study reports these points: CD8+ Simpson's diversity did not differ significantly between patients and healthy controls (P=0.060). Roughly 30 CD8+ CDR3 sequences were found to be shared between patients and controls, but these sequences appeared to be highly expressed in patients and within the immunodominant clones of the patients.

Genomic DNA served as template for TCR beta VDJ combination and CDR3 sequence profiling. An Illumina HiSeq 2000 was the platform used for TCR repertoire sequencing. The original methods were these. TRBV/TRBJ rearrangement plots, CDR3 size and DJ length profiles, and Simpson's diversity index were used to evaluate the repertoires. Whichever DNA sequence was most abundant in the deep sequencing data was defined as the immunodominant clone. CDR3 amino acid sequences were screened for sharing across subjects and compared with published repertoires and the VDJdb database. Using fastp trimming at Q25 and MiXCR clonotype assembly, TCRdb reanalyzed the public sequencing data and kept in-frame beta chains. Rows are combined by CDR3 protein, so each entry shows the most common genes and DNA. TCRdb, not the original authors, processed these V and J calls. The sample table contains approximately 190,000 distinct CDR3 sequences; only one count was recorded for around half of them. The biggest ten clones account for around a tenth of the sample.

The CDR3 holds 15 amino acids from the cysteine to the phenylalanine. Just the 45-base CDR3 DNA is kept, in frame starting at base 1. Clipping removes 7 bases from V and 1 base from J, with 9 as the unmatched junction base count. CDR1 SGHTA and CDR2 FQGNSA are derived from the germline V gene. Flow cytometry had shown CD8+CD57+ cell expansion in the patients selected for sequencing. Severe acquired aplastic anemia was diagnosed in all patients according to International Study of Aplastic Anemia and Agranulocytosis and Camitta criteria. Patients had received no therapy at the time of blood sampling. The study deep-sequenced TCR repertoires of sorted CD4+ and CD8+ blood T cells from severe aplastic anemia patients and healthy subjects. Patients were enrolled under clinicaltrials.gov protocols 00001620, 01623167, 00001397, 00071045, 00081523 and 00961064 in the USA. Ficoll-Paque density gradient centrifugation was used to isolate peripheral blood mononuclear cells. Before DNA extraction, CD4+ and CD8+ T cells were sorted with FACS or magnetic beads.

Concerning this clonotype itself: No cognate antigen has been identified for it. Qualities for individual bases were not recorded, and no much larger clone is one base off.

The rearrangement combines TRBV7-2 with TRBJ2-7, and 8 bases in between align with TRBD1. The sample comprised sorted CD4+, CD8+, or CD8+CD57+ T cells (not recorded which) from PBMCs. This TCR was recovered from a human donor with aplastic anemia. The CDR3 has the sequence CASKEGTGVSYEQYF. The DNA sequence is as follows: TGTGCCAGCAAGGAAGGGACAGGCGTGTCCTACGAGCAGTACTTC.